The clone carrying this T cell receptor beta chain was counted at least ten times. Between the trimmed V and J ends, which lost 4 bases and 5 bases, there was a span of 15 bases. Germline CDR1 reads SEHNR; CDR2 reads FQNEAQ (reference sequence). The CDR3 spans 14 residues. This library used roughly 0.4 ug RNA and molecular barcoded adaptors spanning alpha/delta and beta/gamma chains. TCRdb processed the reads anew with MiXCR; each CDR3 protein has one entry. This sample yields about 58,000 distinct CDR3 sequences, of which approximately 13% are seen a single time; under 20% belongs to the top ten. These data are taken from a study of read filtering for tumor transcriptome and immune sequencing.

The rearrangement links TRBV7-9 to TRBJ2-7, with D possibly being TRBD1 (6 bases). This clonotype originated in a donor aged 40 or older with multiple myeloma. The sample consisted of a population of CD138-negative cells sorted from bone marrow. The CDR3 DNA sequence: TGTGCCAGCAGCTCAGCCAATCAGGGGAACGAGCAGTACTTC. Its protein is CASSSANQGNEQYF. Together with reference TRBV7-9 and TRBJ2-7, the CDR3 gives the full variable domain: DTGVSQNPRHKITKRGQNVTFRCDPISEHNRLYWYRQTLGQGPEFLTYFQNEAQLEKSRLLSDRFSAERPKGSFSTLEIQRTEQGDSAMYLCASSSANQGNEQYFGPGTRLTVT.